This passage covers 4 T cell receptor beta chains from one sample sequenced in a study of blood T cell repertoires in COVID-19. Sequencing was performed with immunoSEQ multiplex PCR; in TCRdb, only in-frame clones are kept and a portion is missing. The repertoire holds around 60,000 clones, with around 90% as singletons. Source material: peripheral blood. Source of these receptors: a man aged 50 or older with active COVID-19.

The chain joins TRBV7-2 to TRBJ1-2; TRBD1 matches 10 bases. The CDR3 length is 15 residues. V lost 0 bases to trimming and J lost 7 bases; unmatched junction nucleotides: 5. CDR1 and CDR2 (germline): SGHTA, FQGNSA. CDR3 protein: CASSLAGGTGAGYTF. In DNA form, the CDR3 reads TGTGCCAGCAGCTTAGCGGGGGGGACAGGGGCTGGCTACACCTTC.

The rearrangement links TRBV19 to TRBJ1-5; 8 bases are a match to TRBD1. The CDR3 covers 17 residues. Per germline, CDR1 LNHDA and CDR2 SQIVND (reference sequence). The V gene end was trimmed by 3 bases and the J gene end by 4 bases; junction bases not matched to a gene: 11. CDR3 sequence reads: CASSIPQGARGNQPQHF. CDR3 nucleotides: TGTGCCAGTAGTATCCCCCAGGGGGCGCGAGGGAATCAGCCCCAGCATTTT.

The V gene is TRBV29-1, the J gene TRBJ2-2, with D perhaps TRBD1 (7 bases). The CDR3 sequence is 12 residues long. The V and J ends lost 4 bases and 6 bases respectively, with 9 bases between them. From germline, CDR1 is SQVTM and CDR2 ANQGSEA. CDR3 amino acids: CSVARGAGELFF. The CDR3, as DNA: TGCAGCGTTGCCAGGGGGGCCGGGGAGCTGTTTTTT.

The rearrangement links TRBV5-1 to TRBJ2-5, with D maybe TRBD1 (6 bases). The germline V and J ends were trimmed by 4 bases and 5 bases, with 18 bases remaining between them. This CDR3 has 15 amino acids. From germline, CDR1 is SGHRS and CDR2 YFSETQ. The CDR3 protein is CASSTGQSLGETQYF. In nucleotides, the CDR3 is TGCGCCAGCAGCACAGGACAGTCTCTTGGGGAGACCCAGTACTTC.